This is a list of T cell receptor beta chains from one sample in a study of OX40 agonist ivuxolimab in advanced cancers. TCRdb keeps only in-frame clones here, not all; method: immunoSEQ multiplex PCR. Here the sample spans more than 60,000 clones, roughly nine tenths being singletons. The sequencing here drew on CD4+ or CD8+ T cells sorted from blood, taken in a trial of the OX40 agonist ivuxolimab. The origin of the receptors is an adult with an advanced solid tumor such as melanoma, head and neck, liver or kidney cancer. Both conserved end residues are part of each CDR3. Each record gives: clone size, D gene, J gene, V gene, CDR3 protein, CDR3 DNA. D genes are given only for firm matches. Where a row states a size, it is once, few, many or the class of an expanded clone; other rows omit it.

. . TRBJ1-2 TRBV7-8 CASSPGQGRLTYGYTF TGTGCCAGCAGCCCGGGTCAGGGGCGCCTTACCTATGGCTACACCTTC
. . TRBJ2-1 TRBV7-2 CASSLTSGLYNEQFF TGTGCCAGCAGCTTAACCTCCGGACTGTACAATGAGCAGTTCTTC
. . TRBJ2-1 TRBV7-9 CASSPSPSLEQFF TGTGCCAGCAGCCCCTCCCCTTCTCTAGAGCAGTTCTTC
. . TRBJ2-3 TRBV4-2 CASSQGVLSGVRTDTQYF TGTGCCAGCAGCCAAGGAGTCCTATCGGGGGTTCGCACAGATACGCAGTATTTT
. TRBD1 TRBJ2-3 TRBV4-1 CASSQTGDGTDTQYF TGCGCCAGCAGCCAGACAGGGGACGGCACAGATACGCAGTATTTT
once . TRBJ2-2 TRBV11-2 CASSLEQFTGELFF TGTGCCAGCAGCTTAGAACAGTTCACCGGGGAGCTGTTTTTT
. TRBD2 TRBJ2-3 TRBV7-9 CASSLGPQRGADTQYF TGTGCCAGCAGCTTAGGCCCCCAGCGGGGGGCTGATACGCAGTATTTT
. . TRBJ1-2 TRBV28 CASSRTALTYGYTF TGTGCCAGCAGCCGGACTGCCCTCACCTATGGCTACACCTTC
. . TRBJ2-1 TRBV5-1 CASSLVLHNEQFF TGCGCCAGCAGCTTGGTTTTGCACAATGAGCAGTTCTTC
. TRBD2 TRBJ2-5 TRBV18 CASSLGLTQETQYF TGTGCCAGCTCCCTGGGACTAACCCAAGAGACCCAGTACTTC
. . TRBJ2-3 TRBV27 CASSSLLVADTQYF TGTGCCAGCAGTTCCTTATTAGTGGCAGATACGCAGTATTTT
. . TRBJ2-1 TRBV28 CASSPPQGRYNEQFF TGTGCCAGCAGCCCACCCCAGGGGCGGTACAATGAGCAGTTCTTC
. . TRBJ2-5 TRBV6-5 CASRSRAGETQYF TGTGCCAGCAGAAGTAGGGCCGGGGAGACCCAGTACTTC
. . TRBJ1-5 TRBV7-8 CASSLEGDIQPQHF TGTGCCAGCAGCTTAGAGGGTGACATTCAGCCCCAGCATTTT
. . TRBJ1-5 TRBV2 CASSDLSNQPQHF TGTGCCAGCAGTGATCTCAGTAATCAGCCCCAGCATTTT
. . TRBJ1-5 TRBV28 CASSLGGFSNQPQHF TGTGCCAGCAGTCTCGGGGGTTTTAGCAATCAGCCCCAGCATTTT
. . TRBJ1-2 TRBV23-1 CGVRVDYGYTF TGCGGGGTCAGGGTAGACTATGGCTACACCTTC
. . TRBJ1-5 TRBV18 CASSPGGTFDQPQHF TGTGCCAGCTCACCAGGGGGAACTTTCGATCAGCCCCAGCATTTT
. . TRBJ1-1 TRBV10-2 CASSEKTEWLMNTEAFF TGCGCCAGCAGTGAGAAGACCGAATGGTTAATGAACACTGAAGCTTTCTTT
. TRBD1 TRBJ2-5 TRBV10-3 CAISRTGPQETQYF TGTGCCATCAGTAGGACAGGTCCCCAAGAGACCCAGTACTTC
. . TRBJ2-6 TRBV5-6 CASSLAGGLSGANVLTF TGTGCCAGCAGCTTGGCCGGAGGGCTCTCTGGGGCCAACGTCCTGACTTTC
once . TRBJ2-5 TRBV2 CASIIEVQETQYF TGTGCCAGCATTATAGAGGTCCAAGAGACCCAGTACTTC
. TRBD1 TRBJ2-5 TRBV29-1 CSTLQGEETQYF TGCAGCACACTACAGGGGGAAGAGACCCAGTACTTC
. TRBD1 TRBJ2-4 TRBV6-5 CASSRDRAENIQYF TGTGCCAGCAGTAGAGACAGGGCGGAAAACATTCAGTACTTC
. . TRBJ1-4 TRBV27 CASSITLQRAEEKLFF TGTGCCAGCAGTATAACATTACAGCGGGCGGAGGAAAAACTGTTTTTT
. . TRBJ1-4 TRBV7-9 CASSLAKGSNEKLFF TGTGCCAGCAGCTTAGCAAAGGGAAGTAATGAAAAACTGTTTTTT
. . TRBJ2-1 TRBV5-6 CASSSNQGEQFF TGTGCCAGCAGCTCTAATCAGGGTGAGCAGTTCTTC
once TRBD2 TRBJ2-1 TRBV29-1 CSALPSGGALEQFF TGCAGCGCCCTCCCTAGCGGGGGGGCCCTGGAGCAGTTCTTC